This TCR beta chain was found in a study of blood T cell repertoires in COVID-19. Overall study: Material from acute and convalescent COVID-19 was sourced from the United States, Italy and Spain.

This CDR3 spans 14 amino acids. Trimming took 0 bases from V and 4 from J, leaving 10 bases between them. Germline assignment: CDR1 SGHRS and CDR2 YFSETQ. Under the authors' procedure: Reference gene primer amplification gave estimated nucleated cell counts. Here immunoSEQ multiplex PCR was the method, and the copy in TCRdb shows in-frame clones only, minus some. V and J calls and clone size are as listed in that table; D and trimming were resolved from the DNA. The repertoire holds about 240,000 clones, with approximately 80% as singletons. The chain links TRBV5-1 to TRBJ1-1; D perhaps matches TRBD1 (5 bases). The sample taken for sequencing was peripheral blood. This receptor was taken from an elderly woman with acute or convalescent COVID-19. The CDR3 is CASSLGGGSTEAFF. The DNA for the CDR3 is TGCGCCAGCAGCTTGGGGGGCGGGAGCACTGAAGCTTTCTTT.